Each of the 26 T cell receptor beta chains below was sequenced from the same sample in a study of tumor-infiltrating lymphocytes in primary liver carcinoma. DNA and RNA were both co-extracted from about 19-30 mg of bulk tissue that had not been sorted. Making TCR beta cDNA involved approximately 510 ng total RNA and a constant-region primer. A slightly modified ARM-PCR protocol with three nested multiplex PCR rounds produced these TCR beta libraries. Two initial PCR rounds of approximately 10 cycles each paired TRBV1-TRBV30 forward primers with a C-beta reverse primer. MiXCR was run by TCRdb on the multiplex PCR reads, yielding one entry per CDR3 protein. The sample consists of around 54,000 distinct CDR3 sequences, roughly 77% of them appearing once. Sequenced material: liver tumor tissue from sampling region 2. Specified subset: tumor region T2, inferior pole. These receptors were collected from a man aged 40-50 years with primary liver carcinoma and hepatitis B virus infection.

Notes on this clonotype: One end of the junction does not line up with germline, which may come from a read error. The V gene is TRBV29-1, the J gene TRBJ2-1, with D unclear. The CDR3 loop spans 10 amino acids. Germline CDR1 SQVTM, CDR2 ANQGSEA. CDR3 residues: CNGSGNEQFF. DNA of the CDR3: TGCAACGGATCGGGCAATGAGCAATTCTTC.

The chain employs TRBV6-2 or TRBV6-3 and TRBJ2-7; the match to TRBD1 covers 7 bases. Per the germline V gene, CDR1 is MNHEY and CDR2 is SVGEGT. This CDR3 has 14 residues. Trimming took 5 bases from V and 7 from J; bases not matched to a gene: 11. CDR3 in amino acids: CASSRQGVTEEQYF. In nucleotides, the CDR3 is TGTGCCAGCAGTAGACAGGGAGTAACGGAGGAGCAGTACTTC.

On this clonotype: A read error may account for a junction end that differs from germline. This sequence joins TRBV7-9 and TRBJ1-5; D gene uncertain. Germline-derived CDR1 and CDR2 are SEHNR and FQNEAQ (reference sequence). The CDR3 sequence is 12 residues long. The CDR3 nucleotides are TGTGCCAGCAGCCTTAGCAATCAGCCCAAGCATTTT. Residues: CASSLSNQPKHF.

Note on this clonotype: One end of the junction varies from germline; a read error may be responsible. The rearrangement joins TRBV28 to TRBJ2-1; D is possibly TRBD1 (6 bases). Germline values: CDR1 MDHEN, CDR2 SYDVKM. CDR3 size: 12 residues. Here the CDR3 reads CASGGPLNEQLF. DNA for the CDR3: TGTGCCAGTGGGGGCCCGTTGAATGAACAGTTATTC. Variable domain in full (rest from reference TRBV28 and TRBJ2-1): DVKVTQSSRYLVKRTGEKVFLECVQDMDHENMFWYRQDPGLGLRLIYFSYDVKMKEKGDIPEGYSVSREKKERFSLILESASTNQTSMYLCASGGPLNEQLFGPGTRLTVL.

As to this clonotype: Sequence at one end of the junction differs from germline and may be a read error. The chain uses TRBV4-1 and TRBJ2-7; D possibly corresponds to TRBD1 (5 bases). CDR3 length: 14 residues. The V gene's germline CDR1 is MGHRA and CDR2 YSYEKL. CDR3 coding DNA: TGCGCCAGCAGCCAAGAGGGGCTGGCCTACGATCAGTACTTC. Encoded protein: CASSQEGLAYDQYF.

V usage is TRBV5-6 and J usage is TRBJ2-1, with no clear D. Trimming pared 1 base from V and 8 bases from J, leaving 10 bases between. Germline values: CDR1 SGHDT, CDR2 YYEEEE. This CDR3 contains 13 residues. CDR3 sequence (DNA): TGTGCCAGCAGCTTGATACTAACAGATGAGCAGTTCTTC. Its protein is CASSLILTDEQFF.

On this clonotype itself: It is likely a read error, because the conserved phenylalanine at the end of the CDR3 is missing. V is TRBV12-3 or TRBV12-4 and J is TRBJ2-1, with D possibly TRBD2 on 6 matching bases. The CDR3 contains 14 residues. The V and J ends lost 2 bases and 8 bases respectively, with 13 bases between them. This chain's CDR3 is CASSLPWSSDEQFS. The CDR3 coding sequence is TGTGCCAGCAGTTTACCCTGGTCTAGCGATGAGCAGTTCTCC.

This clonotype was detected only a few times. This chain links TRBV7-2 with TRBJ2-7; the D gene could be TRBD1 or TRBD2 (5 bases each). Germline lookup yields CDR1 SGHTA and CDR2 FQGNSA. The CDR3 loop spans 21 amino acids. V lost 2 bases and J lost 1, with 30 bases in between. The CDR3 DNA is TGTGCCAGCAGCTTAAGCGCATACCCCGGGGACCCGGTGGGGCCATCCTACGAGCAGTACTTC. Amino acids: CASSLSAYPGDPVGPSYEQYF. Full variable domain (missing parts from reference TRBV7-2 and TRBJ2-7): GAGVSQSPSNKVTEKGKDVELRCDPISGHTALYWYRQSLGQGLEFLIYFQGNSAPDKSGLPSDRFSAERTGGSVSTLTIQRTQQEDSAVYLCASSLSAYPGDPVGPSYEQYFGPGTRLTVT.

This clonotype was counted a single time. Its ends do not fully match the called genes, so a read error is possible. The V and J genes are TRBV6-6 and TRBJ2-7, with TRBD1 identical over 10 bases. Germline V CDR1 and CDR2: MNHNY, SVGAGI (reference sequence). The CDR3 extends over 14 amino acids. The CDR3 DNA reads TGTACCAGCACTTGGACAGGGGGAAAACACGAGCAGTATTTC. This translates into CTSTWTGGKHEQYF.

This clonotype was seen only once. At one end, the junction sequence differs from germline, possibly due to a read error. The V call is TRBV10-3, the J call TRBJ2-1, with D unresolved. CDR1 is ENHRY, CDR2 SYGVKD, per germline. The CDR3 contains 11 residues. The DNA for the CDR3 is TGTGCCACCAGTGAAGGGTCTCGGCAATTCTTC. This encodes CATSEGSRQFF.

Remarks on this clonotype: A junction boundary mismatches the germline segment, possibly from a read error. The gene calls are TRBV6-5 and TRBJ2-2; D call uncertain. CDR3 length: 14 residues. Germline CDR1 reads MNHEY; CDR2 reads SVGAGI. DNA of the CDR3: TGTGTCAGCAGTTACTCGAGAGGCACCGGGGAGCTGTTTTTT. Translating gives CVSSYSRGTGELFF.

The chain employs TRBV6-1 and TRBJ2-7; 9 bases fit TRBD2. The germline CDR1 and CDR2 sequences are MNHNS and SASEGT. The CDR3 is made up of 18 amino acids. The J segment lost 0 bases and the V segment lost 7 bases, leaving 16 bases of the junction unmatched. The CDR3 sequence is CASIFQTSGVLSSYEQYF. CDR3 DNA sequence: TGTGCCAGCATCTTCCAGACTAGCGGAGTCCTGAGCTCCTACGAGCAGTACTTC.

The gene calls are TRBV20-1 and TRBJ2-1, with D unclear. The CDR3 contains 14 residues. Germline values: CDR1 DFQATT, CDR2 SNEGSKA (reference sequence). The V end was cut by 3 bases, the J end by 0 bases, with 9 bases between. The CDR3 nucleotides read TGCAGTGCTAGCCCCCCGCCCTCCTACAATGAGCAGTTCTTC. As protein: CSASPPPSYNEQFF.

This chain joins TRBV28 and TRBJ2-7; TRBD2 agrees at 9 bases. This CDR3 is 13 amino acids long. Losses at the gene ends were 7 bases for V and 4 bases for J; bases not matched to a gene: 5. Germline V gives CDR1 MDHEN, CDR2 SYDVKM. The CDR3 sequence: CASKLGLAYEQYF. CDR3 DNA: TGTGCCAGCAAGCTGGGACTAGCTTACGAGCAGTACTTC.

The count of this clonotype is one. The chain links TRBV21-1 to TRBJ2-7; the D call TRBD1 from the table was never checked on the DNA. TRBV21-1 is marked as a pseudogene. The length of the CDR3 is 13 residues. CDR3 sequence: CAMDQGQTYEQYF. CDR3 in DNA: TGTGCCATGGACCAAGGACAAACCTACGAGCAGTACTTC.

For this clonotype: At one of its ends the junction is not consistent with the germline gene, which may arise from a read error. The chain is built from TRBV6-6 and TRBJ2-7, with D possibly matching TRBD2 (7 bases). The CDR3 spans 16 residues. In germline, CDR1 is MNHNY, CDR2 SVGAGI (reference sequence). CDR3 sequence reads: CVSIYSGGLTGYEQYF. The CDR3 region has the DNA TGTGTCAGCATTTACTCGGGGGGCTTAACGGGCTACGAGCAGTACTTC.

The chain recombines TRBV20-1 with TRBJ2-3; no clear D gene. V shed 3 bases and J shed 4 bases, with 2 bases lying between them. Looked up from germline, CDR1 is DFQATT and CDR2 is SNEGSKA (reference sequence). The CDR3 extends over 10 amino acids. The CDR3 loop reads CSARSDTQYF. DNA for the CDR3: TGCAGTGCTAGGTCAGATACGCAGTATTTT.

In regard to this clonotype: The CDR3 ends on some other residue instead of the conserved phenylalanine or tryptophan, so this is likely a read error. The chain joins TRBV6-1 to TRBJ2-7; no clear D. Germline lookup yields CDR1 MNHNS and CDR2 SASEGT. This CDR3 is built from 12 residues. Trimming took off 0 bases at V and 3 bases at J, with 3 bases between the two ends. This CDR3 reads CASSEAYYEQYL. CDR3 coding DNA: TGTGCCAGCAGTGAAGCGTACTACGAGCAGTACTTA.

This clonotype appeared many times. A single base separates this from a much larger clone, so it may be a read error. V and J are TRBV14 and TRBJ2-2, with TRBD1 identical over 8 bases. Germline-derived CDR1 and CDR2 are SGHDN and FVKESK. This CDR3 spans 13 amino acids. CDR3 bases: TGTGCCAGCGCGACGACAGGGGCCGGGGAGCTGCTTTTT. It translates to CASATTGAGELLF.

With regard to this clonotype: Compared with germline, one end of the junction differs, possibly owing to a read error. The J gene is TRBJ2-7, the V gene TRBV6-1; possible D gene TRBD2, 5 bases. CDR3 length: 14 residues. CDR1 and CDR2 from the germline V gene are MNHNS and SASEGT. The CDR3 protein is CASSRNRLDYDQYF. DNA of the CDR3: TGTGCCTCCAGTCGAAATCGGCTTGACTACGATCAGTACTTC.

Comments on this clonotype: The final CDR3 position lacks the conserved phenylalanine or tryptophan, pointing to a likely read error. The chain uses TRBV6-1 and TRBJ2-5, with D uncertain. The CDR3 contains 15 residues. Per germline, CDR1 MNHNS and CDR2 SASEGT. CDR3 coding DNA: TGTGCTAGCAGCAGACTCCGGGCGGACCGGGAGACCCAGTACATC. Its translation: CASSRLRADRETQYI.

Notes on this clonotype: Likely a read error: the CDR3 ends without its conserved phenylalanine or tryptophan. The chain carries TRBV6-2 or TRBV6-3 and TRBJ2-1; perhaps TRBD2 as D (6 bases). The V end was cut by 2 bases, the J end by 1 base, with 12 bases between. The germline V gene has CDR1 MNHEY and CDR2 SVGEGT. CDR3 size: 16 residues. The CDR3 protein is CASSYNGSGSYNEQFL. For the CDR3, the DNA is TGTGCCAGCAGTTACAATGGTAGCGGTTCCTACAATGAGCAGTTCTTA.

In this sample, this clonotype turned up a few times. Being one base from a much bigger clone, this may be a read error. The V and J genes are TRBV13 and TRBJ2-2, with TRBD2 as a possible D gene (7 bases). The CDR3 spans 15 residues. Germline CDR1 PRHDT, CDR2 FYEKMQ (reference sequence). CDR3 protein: CASNLYREGTGELFF. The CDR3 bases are TGTGCCAGCAACTTATACAGGGAGGGCACCGGGGAGCTGTTTTTT.

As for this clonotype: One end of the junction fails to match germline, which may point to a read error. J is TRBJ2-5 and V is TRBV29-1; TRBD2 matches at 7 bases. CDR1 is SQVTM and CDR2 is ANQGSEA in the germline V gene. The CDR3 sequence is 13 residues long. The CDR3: CSIGGRAADTQYF. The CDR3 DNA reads TGTAGCATTGGTGGGAGGGCCGCTGACACCCAGTACTTC.

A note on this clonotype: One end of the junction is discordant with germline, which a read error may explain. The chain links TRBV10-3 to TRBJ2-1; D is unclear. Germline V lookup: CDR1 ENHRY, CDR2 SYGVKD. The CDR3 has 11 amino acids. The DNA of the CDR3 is TGTACCATCAGTGAAGGGTTTCGGCAGTTCTTC. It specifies CTISEGFRQFF.

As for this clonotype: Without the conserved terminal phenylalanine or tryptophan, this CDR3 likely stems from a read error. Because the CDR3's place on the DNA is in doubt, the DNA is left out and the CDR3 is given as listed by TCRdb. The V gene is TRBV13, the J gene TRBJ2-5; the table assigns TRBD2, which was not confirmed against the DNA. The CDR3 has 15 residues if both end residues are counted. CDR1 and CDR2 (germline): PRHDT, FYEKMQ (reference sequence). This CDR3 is CASSLLAGVGETKYI.